This entry lists 5 T cell receptor beta chains sequenced from one sample in a study of response to subunit inactivated influenza vaccine. TCRdb itself ran the RT-PCR reads through MiXCR, one entry per CDR3 protein. The sample has some 800,000 distinct CDR3 sequences, 21% seen once; the top ten hold roughly 10%. Source: PBMCs from blood, taken 4 to 6 days after vaccination. All receptors derive from a man aged 50-59 years who received an inactivated influenza vaccine.

V gene TRBV15 combines with J gene TRBJ2-3, with TRBD1 identical over 9 bases. Looked up from germline, CDR1 is LNHNV and CDR2 is YYDKDF (reference sequence). Trimming at V came to 6 bases and at J to 0 bases, leaving 22 bases not matched to a gene. The CDR3 is made up of 21 amino acids. In DNA, the CDR3 is TGTGCCACCAGTAGCAGAGTTTCGGGACAGGGTACTCCCTTGAGCACAGATACGCAGTATTTT. Translation: CATSSRVSGQGTPLSTDTQYF.

This chain uses TRBV10-3 with TRBJ2-1; 7 nucleotides line up with TRBD2. The length of the CDR3 is 15 residues. The J segment lost 2 bases and the V segment lost 3 bases, leaving 4 bases of the junction unmatched. Germline CDR1 ENHRY, CDR2 SYGVKD. CDR3 nucleotides: TGTGCCATCAGTGACGGGCGGGAGCCCTACAATGAGCAGTTCTTC. Residues: CAISDGREPYNEQFF.

The CDR3 sequence is CSVEGYGRNYEQYF. Here the CDR3 DNA reads TGCAGCGTTGAGGGCTACGGCAGAAATTACGAGCAGTACTTC. This chain joins TRBV29-1 and TRBJ2-7; D not certain. Trimming removed 3 bases from V and 4 bases from J, with 16 bases in between. The CDR3 covers 14 residues. Per the germline V gene, CDR1 is SQVTM and CDR2 is ANQGSEA.

V and J are TRBV20-1 and TRBJ2-7; 11 positions agree with TRBD2. The CDR3 totals 18 residues. V lost 5 bases to trimming and J lost 3 bases; unmatched junction nucleotides: 18. Germline V lookup: CDR1 DFQATT, CDR2 SNEGSKA (reference sequence). This CDR3 reads CSAPPSGGLAISFYEQYF. The CDR3 coding sequence is TGCAGTGCTCCTCCTAGCGGGGGGCTCGCTATATCCTTCTACGAGCAGTACTTC.

As for this clonotype: A read error may produce the germline difference seen at one junction end. J is TRBJ2-3 and V is TRBV4-2, with D perhaps TRBD1 or TRBD2 (6 bases each). The CDR3 covers 15 residues. Germline V gives CDR1 LGHNA, CDR2 YNFKEQ. The CDR3 sequence is CAGSQDLVRGVTQYF. The CDR3 DNA reads TGTGCCGGCAGCCAAGATCTAGTGAGGGGGGTTACGCAGTATTTT.